This T cell receptor beta chain was sequenced in a study of OX40 agonist ivuxolimab in advanced cancers. Overall study context: Earlier anti-PD-1, anti-PD-L1 or anti-CTLA-4 therapy was permitted; less than 50% had received some.

CDR1 and CDR2 from the germline V gene are SGHTA and FQGNSA. The CDR3 covers 16 residues. J lost 9 bases, V lost 5 bases, and 13 bases had no gene match. This clone turned up a few times. Antigen: not known. Overall study results and limits: Individuals who were partial responders at 0.1-3.0 mg/kg had clonal expansion that ranked among the lowest.

Produced via immunoSEQ multiplex PCR; TCRdb's table is partial and in-frame only. The table includes 90,000 to 100,000 clones, approximately 80% detected once. The sequence was collected from an adult with an advanced solid tumor such as melanoma, head and neck, liver or kidney cancer. The V call is TRBV7-2, the J call TRBJ1-6, with 7 bases lining up with TRBD1. The source material was CD4+ or CD8+ T cells sorted from blood, sampled in a trial of the OX40 agonist ivuxolimab. This chain's CDR3 is CASSPPEQGRGSPLHF. CDR3 DNA sequence: TGTGCCAGCAGCCCCCCCGAACAGGGGAGAGGTTCACCCCTCCACTTT.